This TCR beta chain comes out of a study of cytomegalovirus exposure and HLA in healthy donors. For the study at large: The approximately 110 validation repertoires, a later analysis reported, used the same platform as the roughly 730 repertoires from the first cohort.

TCRdb's copy holds only in-frame clones and misses some; the assay was immunoSEQ multiplex PCR. The sample includes under 200,000 clones, less than 90% of them seen just once. There are 14 residues in the CDR3. The germline gives CDR1 SGHNT, CDR2 YYREEE (reference sequence). V lost 2 bases, J lost 7 bases, and 7 bases stayed unmatched. Input material: PBMCs. This sequence was found in a woman under 40 in good health and CMV-seronegative. This sequence joins TRBV5-4 and TRBJ2-7, with TRBD2 identical over 9 bases. CDR3 in DNA: TGTGCCAGCAGCTTTGGCGGGAGGGCCGAAGAGCAGTACTTC. Amino acid sequence: CASSFGGRAEEQYF.